This TCR beta chain was documented in a study of blood T cells in healthy people across ages. Whole-study results and caveats: Strong correlation was found linking TCR beta diversity to naive T cell percentage. Versus aged donors, long-lived donors had higher diversity and more naive CD4+ cells.

Details on this clonotype: Its antigen is unknown.

The second PCR ran roughly 6 to 12 cycles with a sample-barcoded 5' primer and J-beta primers. All samples yielded 2.5 million or more CDR3-containing paired-end reads. TCRdb recomputed calls from the 5' RACE reads with MiXCR, one row per CDR3 protein. The sample includes 1,500,000 or so distinct CDR3 sequences, around 59% of them seen just once. Sequenced material: blood. This TCR was sampled from a man aged 18 to 30 in good health.

The CDR3 protein is CASSSNAGTGRNYEQYF. CDR3 DNA sequence: TGTGCCAGCAGCTCAAACGCCGGGACAGGGAGGAACTACGAGCAGTACTTC. This chain joins TRBV7-9 and TRBJ2-7; 9 bases align to TRBD1. Germline V lookup: CDR1 SEHNR, CDR2 FQNEAQ (reference sequence). The CDR3 runs 17 residues. Trimming removed 4 bases from V and 3 bases from J; junction bases left unmatched: 13.